What follows are 21 T cell receptor beta chains derived from one specimen sequenced in a study of CD8+CD57+ T cells in acquired aplastic anemia. The study profiled TCR beta VDJ and CDR3 using genomic DNA as template. A single record per CDR3 protein comes from TCRdb applying MiXCR to the reads. The repertoire holds some 200,000 distinct CDR3 sequences, with about 37% as singletons. The source material was sorted CD4+, CD8+, or CD8+CD57+ T cells (not recorded which) from PBMCs. These TCRs come from a human donor in good health, serving as a control.

In its sample, this clonotype was seen a few times. The CDR3 DNA is TGTGCCAGCAGATCTACACAGGGGGTCTATGGCTACACCTTC. It is translated as CASRSTQGVYGYTF. The J gene is TRBJ1-2, the V gene TRBV27; 8 nucleotides line up with TRBD1. J lost 4 bases, V lost 6 bases, and 7 bases had no gene match. The CDR3 sequence is 14 residues long. Germline V gene sequence: CDR1 MNHEY, CDR2 SMNVEV (reference sequence).

Ten or more counts support this clonotype. The V gene is TRBV2, the J gene TRBJ1-4, with 9 bases that match TRBD1. This CDR3 is 17 amino acids long. CDR1 SNHLY and CDR2 FYNNEI come from the germline V gene. The J segment lost 4 bases and the V segment lost 4 bases, leaving 10 bases of the junction unmatched. The CDR3: CASSGDRVNLVNEKLFF. As DNA, the CDR3 is TGTGCCAGCAGTGGGGACAGGGTAAACTTAGTTAATGAAAAACTGTTTTTT.

The chain is built from TRBV10-3 and TRBJ2-1, with TRBD1 identical over 9 bases. Trimming took 10 bases from V and 6 from J; bases not matched to a gene: 13. This CDR3 has 15 residues. Germline V gives CDR1 ENHRY, CDR2 SYGVKD. CDR3: CASMSLRDRANEQFF. The CDR3 DNA sequence: TGTGCCAGCATGTCTCTTCGGGACAGGGCCAATGAGCAGTTCTTC.

This clonotype was detected a few times. A read error is likely, as this CDR3 ends without the conserved phenylalanine or tryptophan. This chain uses TRBV18 with TRBJ1-6; D is uncertain. V lost 0 bases, J lost 0 bases, and 12 bases lay in between. The CDR3 contains 18 residues. Germline V gives CDR1 KGHSH, CDR2 LQKENI. CDR3 sequence reads: CASSPPGYRDSYNSPLHS. Here the CDR3 DNA reads TGTGCCAGCTCACCACCGGGCTACCGCGACTCCTATAATTCACCCCTCCACTCT.

This clonotype was seen more than once but under ten times. This chain uses TRBV30 with TRBJ2-3, with D unclear. Trimming removed 1 base from V and 4 bases from J, with 6 bases in between. This CDR3 spans 12 amino acids. The germline V gene encodes CDR1 GTSNPN and CDR2 SVGIG (reference sequence). For the CDR3, the DNA is TGTGCCTGGAGTGGCTCCGCAGATACGCAGTATTTT. Translated, it gives CAWSGSADTQYF.

This clonotype was observed a few times. This chain links TRBV9 with TRBJ2-1; TRBD2 matches 7 bases. The CDR3 contains 14 residues. J was trimmed by 7 bases and V by 3 bases; bases with no gene match: 7. Germline loops: CDR1 SGDLS, CDR2 YYNGEE. The CDR3: CASSGWEGWNEQFF. CDR3 nucleotide sequence: TGTGCCAGCAGCGGGTGGGAGGGTTGGAATGAGCAGTTCTTC.

This CDR3 is CAISQELNTGELFF. CDR3 nucleotides: TGTGCCATCAGCCAGGAGCTAAACACCGGGGAGCTGTTTTTT. This sequence joins TRBV10-3 and TRBJ2-2; no firm D call. Between the trimmed V and J ends, which lost 6 bases and 2 bases, there was a span of 10 bases. The germline gives CDR1 ENHRY, CDR2 SYGVKD. The CDR3 runs to 14 residues.

The table lists this clonotype with many counts. V is TRBV6-1 and J is TRBJ1-1, with D unclear. This CDR3 has 13 amino acids. CDR1 and CDR2 from the germline V gene are MNHNS and SASEGT. Trimming cost V 5 bases and J 0 bases, with 7 bases left between them. CDR3 loop: CASSPLMNTEAFF. CDR3 sequence (DNA): TGTGCCAGCAGTCCCTTGATGAACACTGAAGCTTTCTTT.

The V call is TRBV7-2, the J call TRBJ2-7, with D tentatively TRBD1 (6 bases). Germline V gives CDR1 SGHTA, CDR2 FQGNSA. The CDR3 is 15 amino acids. Between the trimmed V and J ends, which lost 0 bases and 7 bases, there was a span of 16 bases. The CDR3: CASSLAVGAAWEQYF. The DNA for the CDR3 is TGTGCCAGCAGCTTAGCTGTGGGGGCGGCCTGGGAGCAGTACTTC.

This clonotype was recorded many times. The J gene is TRBJ2-5, the V gene TRBV15, with 15 bases identical to TRBD2. The V gene's germline CDR1 is LNHNV and CDR2 YYDKDF (reference sequence). J was trimmed by 5 bases and V by 3 bases; bases with no gene match: 4. The CDR3 extends over 16 amino acids. DNA for the CDR3: TGTGCCACCAGCAGCGGACTAGCGGGGGGGGTGGAGACCCAGTACTTC. Encoded protein: CATSSGLAGGVETQYF.

V is TRBV5-1 and J is TRBJ1-1; 9 nucleotides line up with TRBD1. CDR1 is SGHRS, CDR2 YFSETQ, per germline. V was pared by 2 bases and J by 6 bases, with 5 bases of the junction left unmatched. The CDR3 spans 14 residues. The CDR3 protein is CASSFDTGGPEAFF. In DNA form, the CDR3 reads TGCGCCAGCAGCTTCGATACAGGGGGCCCTGAAGCTTTCTTT.

As to this clonotype: A read error may account for a junction end that differs from germline. V and J are TRBV7-6 and TRBJ2-2; D is possibly TRBD2 (6 bases). The germline CDR1 and CDR2 sequences are SGHVS and FNYEAQ. CDR3 length equals 12 residues. The CDR3 coding sequence is TGTGCCAGCAGCTCCGGAAACGGGGGGCTGTTTTTT. It specifies CASSSGNGGLFF.

This clonotype was recorded at least ten times. The chain recombines TRBV30 with TRBJ1-6; D unresolved. Germline V gives CDR1 GTSNPN, CDR2 SVGIG (reference sequence). Trimming stripped 2 bases from V and 6 bases from J, with 11 bases between. This CDR3 comprises 14 residues. For the CDR3, the DNA is TGTGCCTGGAGTAGGGCAGTAGCTAATTCACCCCTCCACTTT. Translating it yields CAWSRAVANSPLHF.

This clonotype was observed at least ten times. The chain couples TRBV14 to TRBJ2-7; D not resolved. Germline V gene sequence: CDR1 SGHDN, CDR2 FVKESK. This CDR3 contains 18 residues. V was pared by 1 base and J by 0 bases, with 19 bases between. The CDR3, as DNA: TGTGCCAGCAGCCAAGTTCCATGGATAGCCGGAAACTCCTACGAGCAGTACTTC. Its translation is CASSQVPWIAGNSYEQYF.

This clonotype was counted only a few times. The CDR3 DNA is TGCGCCAGCAGCCCGAGGGAGCGGGAGCGAGAGACCCAGTACTTC. Protein: CASSPRERERETQYF. This chain uses TRBV5-1 with TRBJ2-5; TRBD2 matches at 8 bases. Per the germline V gene, CDR1 is SGHRS and CDR2 is YFSETQ. The CDR3 length is 15 residues. V shed 4 bases and J 4 bases; nucleotides not matched to a gene: 9.

This chain connects TRBV10-3 to TRBJ1-2; possible D gene TRBD1, 5 bases. The CDR3 sequence is 15 residues long. Germline V gene sequence: CDR1 ENHRY, CDR2 SYGVKD. Trimming removed 3 bases at V and 5 bases at J, with 16 bases between. The CDR3 DNA reads TGTGCCATCAGTGACTCCTGGACCGGGGGATATGGCTACACCTTC. Protein: CAISDSWTGGYGYTF.

In this sample, this clonotype turned up many times. The chain couples TRBV20-1 to TRBJ1-2; 12 positions match TRBD1. This CDR3 region has 14 residues. The junction had 5 bases not matched to a gene; V was cut back by 6 bases and J by 3 bases. The germline gives CDR1 DFQATT, CDR2 SNEGSKA (reference sequence). The CDR3 loop is CSAGTGGADYGYTF. In DNA form, the CDR3 reads TGCAGTGCAGGGACAGGGGGCGCGGACTATGGCTACACCTTC.

The genes are TRBV5-1 and TRBJ2-7; 10 bases agree with TRBD2. The CDR3 contains 16 residues. Germline V gives CDR1 SGHRS, CDR2 YFSETQ. The V gene end was trimmed by 1 base and the J gene end by 1 base; junction bases not matched to a gene: 5. The CDR3, as DNA: TGCGCCAGCAGCTTGTCCGCTAGCGGGAGATCCTACGAGCAGTACTTC. It yields the protein CASSLSASGRSYEQYF.

The chain joins TRBV2 to TRBJ1-2; a possible D gene is TRBD1 (6 bases). Germline values: CDR1 SNHLY, CDR2 FYNNEI. There are 17 residues in the CDR3. Trimming took 3 bases from V and 5 from J, leaving 22 bases between them. The CDR3 DNA reads TGTGCCAGCAGTGACAGGGGACTCGGTAGAGGGCCTTATGGCTACACCTTC. It specifies CASSDRGLGRGPYGYTF.

The chain combines TRBV12-3 or TRBV12-4 with TRBJ2-7; 9 nucleotides line up with TRBD1. The V gene end was trimmed by 6 bases and the J gene end by 6 bases; junction bases not matched to a gene: 18. This CDR3 is 17 amino acids long. The DNA for the CDR3 is TGTGCCAGCAGGAACCTCGGCAGGGACAGGGTTGACTCCGAGCAGTACTTC. Its translation: CASRNLGRDRVDSEQYF.

A few counts support this clonotype. Given a much more abundant clone one base away, this may be a read error. The chain combines TRBV9 with TRBJ1-2; 8 bases are shared with TRBD1. V dropped 2 bases and J dropped 7; count of bases not matched to a gene: 7. The length of the CDR3 is 14 residues. Germline CDR1 reads SGDLS; CDR2 reads YYNGEE. The CDR3 here is CASSVKRQGFGYTF. In DNA form, the CDR3 reads TGTGCCAGCAGCGTCAAAAGACAGGGGTTTGGCTACACCTTC.